The present entry profiles one TCR beta chain with its context. The data are from a study of somatic mutations in cytotoxic T cells in rheumatoid arthritis. Study background: Among the T-cell populations stained with V beta antibodies, some were separated by flow sorting at nearly 100% purity, including V beta1+ cells whose TCRB was sequenced.

TCRdb keeps only in-frame clones here, not all; method: immunoSEQ multiplex PCR. The sample holds 15,000 to 20,000 clones, 77% seen once. V was shortened by 3 bases and J by 8 bases, with 13 bases between the two germline ends. The CDR3 extends over 13 amino acids. CDR1 is KGHSH, CDR2 LQKENI, per germline. The receptor comes from an adult with rheumatoid arthritis. Sequencing used CD8+ T cells sorted from blood. This chain uses TRBV18 with TRBJ1-2; perhaps TRBD1 as D (5 bases). The DNA for the CDR3 is TGTGCCAGCTCACCGCAGAGGGGAGAAGGCTACACCTTC. Translated, it gives CASSPQRGEGYTF. The full variable domain, rest sourced from reference TRBV18 and TRBJ1-2, is NAGVMQNPRHLVRRRGQEARLRCSPMKGHSHVYWYRQLPEEGLKFMVYLQKENIIDESGMPKERFSAEFPKEGPSILRIQQVVRGDSAAYFCASSPQRGEGYTFGSGTRLTVV.